A selection of T cell receptor beta chains follows, all from one sample in a study of blood T cell repertoires in COVID-19. TCRdb's copy holds only in-frame clones and misses some; the assay was immunoSEQ multiplex PCR. The sample carries about 90,000 clones, around 92% recorded once. Sequencing was done on a sample of peripheral blood. Every receptor here comes from a woman aged 55-69 years with active COVID-19. Each CDR3 is given with its conserved first and last residue. The D gene is left open where the match is weak. Size is omitted from some rows. Given values are once, few, many or a class for expanded clones.

J gene: TRBJ2-7
clone size: NA
V gene: TRBV27
D gene: TRBD1
CDR3 protein: CASSFGTVPYEQYF
CDR3 DNA: TGTGCCAGCAGTTTCGGGACAGTCCCCTACGAGCAGTACTTC

J gene: TRBJ2-6
clone size: NA
V gene: TRBV5-1
D gene: NA
CDR3 protein: CASSLEASGANVLTF
CDR3 DNA: TGCGCCAGCAGCTTAGAGGCCTCTGGGGCCAACGTCCTGACTTTC

J gene: TRBJ1-2
clone size: NA
V gene: TRBV3-1/TRBV3-2
D gene: NA
CDR3 protein: CASSQDQGYGYTF
CDR3 DNA: TGTGCCAGCAGCCAAGATCAGGGCTACGGCTACACCTTC

J gene: TRBJ2-3
clone size: NA
V gene: TRBV18
D gene: TRBD1
CDR3 protein: CASSRTGTGSTDTQYF
CDR3 DNA: TGTGCCAGCTCACGAACCGGGACAGGGAGCACAGATACGCAGTATTTT

J gene: TRBJ1-2
clone size: NA
V gene: TRBV15
D gene: TRBD1
CDR3 protein: CATAQTRDRGLGYTF
CDR3 DNA: TGTGCCACCGCCCAGACACGGGACAGGGGGCTGGGCTACACCTTC

J gene: TRBJ2-1
clone size: NA
V gene: TRBV5-1
D gene: NA
CDR3 protein: CASSLGRVSSYNEQFF
CDR3 DNA: TGCGCCAGCAGCTTGGGCAGGGTTAGCTCCTACAATGAGCAGTTCTTC

J gene: TRBJ1-1
clone size: NA
V gene: TRBV28
D gene: NA
CDR3 protein: CASSFIGRANTEAFF
CDR3 DNA: TGTGCCAGCAGTTTTATAGGCAGGGCGAACACTGAAGCTTTCTTT

J gene: TRBJ2-1
clone size: NA
V gene: TRBV7-3
D gene: NA
CDR3 protein: CASSHGGQGSYNEQFF
CDR3 DNA: TGTGCCAGCAGCCACGGGGGGCAGGGATCCTACAATGAGCAGTTCTTC

J gene: TRBJ2-2
clone size: NA
V gene: TRBV11-2
D gene: TRBD2
CDR3 protein: CASNILAENTGELFF
CDR3 DNA: TGTGCCAGCAACATCCTAGCGGAGAACACCGGGGAGCTGTTTTTT

J gene: TRBJ2-1
clone size: NA
V gene: TRBV4-1
D gene: TRBD2
CDR3 protein: CASSLSGLAFDNEQFF
CDR3 DNA: TGCGCCAGCAGCCTTTCGGGACTAGCGTTCGACAATGAGCAGTTCTTC

J gene: TRBJ2-7
clone size: NA
V gene: TRBV11-2
D gene: TRBD1
CDR3 protein: CASSLSGQVNYEQYF
CDR3 DNA: TGTGCCAGCAGCTTATCCGGACAGGTCAACTACGAGCAGTACTTC

J gene: TRBJ1-1
clone size: NA
V gene: TRBV9
D gene: TRBD1
CDR3 protein: CAGSVGWTGMNTEAFF
CDR3 DNA: TGTGCCGGCAGCGTAGGGTGGACAGGGATGAACACTGAAGCTTTCTTT

J gene: TRBJ1-5
clone size: NA
V gene: TRBV19
D gene: TRBD1
CDR3 protein: CASSTSQGAAFNQPQHF
CDR3 DNA: TGTGCCAGTAGTACCTCACAGGGGGCGGCATTTAATCAGCCCCAGCATTTT

J gene: TRBJ2-7
clone size: NA
V gene: TRBV4-2
D gene: NA
CDR3 protein: CASSQLDSVGYEQYF
CDR3 DNA: TGTGCCAGCAGCCAATTAGATAGCGTCGGGTACGAGCAGTACTTC

J gene: TRBJ2-3
clone size: NA
V gene: TRBV27
D gene: TRBD2
CDR3 protein: CASSSYRLAGGPWGTDTQYF
CDR3 DNA: TGTGCCAGCAGTTCCTACAGACTAGCGGGGGGGCCGTGGGGCACAGATACGCAGTATTTT

J gene: TRBJ2-6
clone size: once
V gene: TRBV3-1/TRBV3-2
D gene: NA
CDR3 protein: CASSRPDRANVLTF
CDR3 DNA: TGTGCCAGCAGCCGACCCGACAGGGCCAACGTCCTGACTTTC

J gene: TRBJ2-3
clone size: NA
V gene: TRBV7-9
D gene: TRBD1
CDR3 protein: CASSWQDRATDTQYF
CDR3 DNA: TGTGCCAGCAGCTGGCAGGACAGGGCCACAGATACGCAGTATTTT

J gene: TRBJ2-7
clone size: NA
V gene: TRBV9
D gene: TRBD1
CDR3 protein: CASSGGTGYYEQYF
CDR3 DNA: TGTGCCAGCAGCGGTGGGACAGGGTACTACGAGCAGTACTTC

J gene: TRBJ2-7
clone size: NA
V gene: TRBV7-2
D gene: NA
CDR3 protein: CASSPEVSSDEQYF
CDR3 DNA: TGTGCCAGCAGCCCTGAGGTCTCATCGGACGAGCAGTACTTC

J gene: TRBJ1-2
clone size: NA
V gene: TRBV12-3/TRBV12-4
D gene: NA
CDR3 protein: CASSWGDGYTF
CDR3 DNA: TGTGCCAGCAGCTGGGGGGATGGCTACACCTTC

J gene: TRBJ1-1
clone size: NA
V gene: TRBV6-6
D gene: NA
CDR3 protein: CASSSLSEAFF
CDR3 DNA: TGTGCCAGCAGTTCTCTCAGTGAAGCTTTCTTT

J gene: TRBJ2-7
clone size: NA
V gene: TRBV28
D gene: TRBD1
CDR3 protein: CASSSSQGKGEQYF
CDR3 DNA: TGTGCCAGCAGTTCGTCACAGGGGAAGGGCGAGCAGTACTTC

J gene: TRBJ2-1
clone size: NA
V gene: TRBV6-5
D gene: TRBD2
CDR3 protein: CASSYAGLARLDEQFF
CDR3 DNA: TGTGCCAGCAGTTACGCGGGACTAGCGAGATTAGATGAGCAGTTCTTC

J gene: TRBJ2-7
clone size: NA
V gene: TRBV10-1
D gene: TRBD1
CDR3 protein: CASSEMGQGTPYEQYF
CDR3 DNA: TGCGCCAGCAGTGAAATGGGACAGGGTACGCCCTACGAGCAGTACTTC

J gene: TRBJ1-2
clone size: NA
V gene: TRBV19
D gene: TRBD1
CDR3 protein: CASSGQGFGYTF
CDR3 DNA: TGTGCCAGTAGTGGACAGGGCTTCGGCTACACCTTC

J gene: TRBJ2-1
clone size: NA
V gene: TRBV28
D gene: NA
CDR3 protein: CASSLREAGWVEQFF
CDR3 DNA: TGTGCCAGCAGCCTCCGTGAGGCAGGGTGGGTTGAGCAGTTCTTC

J gene: TRBJ2-2
clone size: NA
V gene: TRBV27
D gene: TRBD2
CDR3 protein: CASRIAGSTGELFF
CDR3 DNA: TGTGCCAGCCGTATAGCGGGATCCACCGGGGAGCTGTTTTTT

J gene: TRBJ1-1
clone size: NA
V gene: TRBV5-8
D gene: NA
CDR3 protein: CASSLVRGNTEAFF
CDR3 DNA: TGTGCCAGCAGCTTGGTTCGGGGGAACACTGAAGCTTTCTTT

J gene: TRBJ2-5
clone size: NA
V gene: TRBV5-1
D gene: NA
CDR3 protein: CASSLSQGKETQYF
CDR3 DNA: TGCGCCAGCAGCTTGTCCCAGGGAAAAGAGACCCAGTACTTC

J gene: TRBJ2-7
clone size: NA
V gene: TRBV5-4
D gene: TRBD2
CDR3 protein: CASSFQGGTYEQYF
CDR3 DNA: TGTGCCAGCAGCTTCCAGGGAGGGACCTACGAGCAGTACTTC

J gene: TRBJ2-7
clone size: NA
V gene: TRBV9
D gene: TRBD2
CDR3 protein: CASSVGAGVEQYF
CDR3 DNA: TGTGCCAGCAGCGTAGGAGCGGGAGTCGAGCAGTACTTC

J gene: TRBJ2-7
clone size: NA
V gene: TRBV6-1
D gene: TRBD2
CDR3 protein: CASSEPLAAEAISYEQYF
CDR3 DNA: TGTGCCAGCAGTGAGCCACTAGCGGCAGAAGCGATCTCCTACGAGCAGTACTTC

J gene: TRBJ2-7
clone size: NA
V gene: TRBV5-1
D gene: TRBD1
CDR3 protein: CASSWGQTSLTKTYEQYF
CDR3 DNA: TGCGCCAGCAGTTGGGGACAGACAAGTCTGACTAAAACCTACGAGCAGTACTTC

J gene: TRBJ2-2
clone size: NA
V gene: TRBV29-1
D gene: NA
CDR3 protein: CSVEGGTYFHGELFF
CDR3 DNA: TGCAGCGTTGAGGGGGGGACATATTTCCACGGGGAGCTGTTTTTT

J gene: TRBJ2-1
clone size: NA
V gene: TRBV27
D gene: TRBD2
CDR3 protein: CASSPRLAGDISYNEQFF
CDR3 DNA: TGTGCCAGCAGTCCCCGACTAGCGGGGGATATTTCCTACAATGAGCAGTTCTTC

J gene: TRBJ2-7
clone size: once
V gene: TRBV9
D gene: NA
CDR3 protein: CASSEGGFSYEQYF
CDR3 DNA: TGTGCCAGCAGCGAAGGGGGTTTCTCCTACGAGCAGTACTTC

J gene: TRBJ1-1
clone size: NA
V gene: TRBV18
D gene: NA
CDR3 protein: CASSSMEMNTEAFF
CDR3 DNA: TGTGCCAGCTCATCAATGGAGATGAACACTGAAGCTTTCTTT

J gene: TRBJ1-2
clone size: NA
V gene: TRBV6-1
D gene: NA
CDR3 protein: CASSEGRATPAYGYTF
CDR3 DNA: TGTGCCAGCAGTGAAGGGAGGGCTACCCCAGCCTATGGCTACACCTTC

J gene: TRBJ1-4
clone size: NA
V gene: TRBV18
D gene: NA
CDR3 protein: CASSPIGISEKLFF
CDR3 DNA: TGTGCCAGCTCACCAATCGGGATTAGTGAAAAACTGTTTTTT

J gene: TRBJ2-1
clone size: NA
V gene: TRBV6-5
D gene: TRBD2
CDR3 protein: CASSSDRTSGEQFF
CDR3 DNA: TGTGCCAGCAGTTCCGATCGGACTAGCGGTGAGCAGTTCTTC

J gene: TRBJ1-5
clone size: NA
V gene: TRBV28
D gene: NA
CDR3 protein: CASTQSGTNQPQHF
CDR3 DNA: TGTGCCAGCACCCAATCGGGTACCAATCAGCCCCAGCATTTT

J gene: TRBJ2-1
clone size: NA
V gene: TRBV2
D gene: TRBD2
CDR3 protein: CASSPRERYNEQFF
CDR3 DNA: TGTGCCAGCAGCCCGCGGGAGCGATACAATGAGCAGTTCTTC

J gene: TRBJ1-2
clone size: NA
V gene: TRBV5-6
D gene: NA
CDR3 protein: CASSPLGGRERTGYTF
CDR3 DNA: TGTGCCAGCAGTCCGCTCGGGGGGCGCGAAAGGACCGGCTACACCTTC

J gene: TRBJ1-3
clone size: NA
V gene: TRBV18
D gene: TRBD1
CDR3 protein: CASSLQPGQGSGNTIYF
CDR3 DNA: TGTGCCAGCTCTCTCCAACCTGGACAGGGCTCTGGAAACACCATATATTTT

J gene: TRBJ1-6
clone size: NA
V gene: TRBV14
D gene: NA
CDR3 protein: CASSQILGTFHSPLHF
CDR3 DNA: TGTGCCAGCAGCCAGATACTCGGGACTTTCCATTCACCCCTCCACTTT

J gene: TRBJ1-3
clone size: NA
V gene: TRBV28
D gene: TRBD1
CDR3 protein: CASRQGGGNTIYF
CDR3 DNA: TGTGCCAGCAGGCAGGGGGGCGGAAACACCATATATTTT